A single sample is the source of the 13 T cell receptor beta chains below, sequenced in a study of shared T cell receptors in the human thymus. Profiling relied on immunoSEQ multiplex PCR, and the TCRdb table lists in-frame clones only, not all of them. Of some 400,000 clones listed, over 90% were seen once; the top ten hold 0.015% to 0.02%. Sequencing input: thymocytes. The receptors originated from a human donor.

For the CDR3, the DNA is TGCAGCGGTACAGCTTTAGGGGGGTATGCTTTCTTT. Protein sequence: CSGTALGGYAFF. The rearrangement uses TRBV29-1 and TRBJ1-1; weak D call: TRBD1 (6 bases). Looked up from germline, CDR1 is SQVTM and CDR2 is ANQGSEA. This CDR3 has 12 residues. Trimming took off 7 bases at V and 11 bases at J, with 20 bases between the two ends.

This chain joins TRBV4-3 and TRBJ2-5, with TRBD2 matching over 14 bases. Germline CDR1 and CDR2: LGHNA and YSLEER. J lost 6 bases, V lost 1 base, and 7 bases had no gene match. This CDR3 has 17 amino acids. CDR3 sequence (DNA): TGCGCCAGCAGCCAAGTGCCGACTAGCGGGAGGGTGAAGACCCAGTACTTC. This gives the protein CASSQVPTSGRVKTQYF.

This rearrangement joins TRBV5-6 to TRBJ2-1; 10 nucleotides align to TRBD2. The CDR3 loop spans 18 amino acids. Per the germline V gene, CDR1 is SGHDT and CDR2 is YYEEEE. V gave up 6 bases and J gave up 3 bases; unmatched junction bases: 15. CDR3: CASNSGTSGVNGYNEQFF. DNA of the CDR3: TGTGCCAGCAACTCAGGAACTAGCGGGGTCAACGGCTACAATGAGCAGTTCTTC.

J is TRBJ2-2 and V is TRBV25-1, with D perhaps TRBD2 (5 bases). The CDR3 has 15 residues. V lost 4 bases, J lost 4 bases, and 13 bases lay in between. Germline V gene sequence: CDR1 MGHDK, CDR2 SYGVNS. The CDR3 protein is CASSVSNGVTGELFF. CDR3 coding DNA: TGTGCCAGCAGTGTCTCCAACGGGGTCACCGGGGAGCTGTTTTTT.

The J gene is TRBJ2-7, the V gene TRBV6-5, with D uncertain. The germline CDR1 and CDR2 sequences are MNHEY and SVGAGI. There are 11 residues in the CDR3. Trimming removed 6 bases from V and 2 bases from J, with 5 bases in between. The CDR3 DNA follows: TGTGCCAGCAGGGGGACCTACGAGCAGTACTTC. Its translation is CASRGTYEQYF.

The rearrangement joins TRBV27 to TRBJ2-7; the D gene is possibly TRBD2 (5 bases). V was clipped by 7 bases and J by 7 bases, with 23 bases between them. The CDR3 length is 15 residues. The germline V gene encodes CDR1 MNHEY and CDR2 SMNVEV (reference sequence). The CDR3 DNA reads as TGTGCCAGCACCCAAGGCCGGGATGGTCCGGGGGAGCAGTACTTC. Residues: CASTQGRDGPGEQYF.

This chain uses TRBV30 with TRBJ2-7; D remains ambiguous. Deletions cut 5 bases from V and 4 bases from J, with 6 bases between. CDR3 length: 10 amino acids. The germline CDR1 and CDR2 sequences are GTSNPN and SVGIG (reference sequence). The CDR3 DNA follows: TGTGCCTGGCAGAAGTACGAGCAGTACTTC. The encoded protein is CAWQKYEQYF.

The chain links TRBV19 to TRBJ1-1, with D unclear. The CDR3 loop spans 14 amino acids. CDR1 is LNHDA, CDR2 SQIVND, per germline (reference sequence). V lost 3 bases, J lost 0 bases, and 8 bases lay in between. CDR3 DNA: TGTGCCAGTAGTATGCCTACAGTGAACACTGAAGCTTTCTTT. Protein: CASSMPTVNTEAFF.

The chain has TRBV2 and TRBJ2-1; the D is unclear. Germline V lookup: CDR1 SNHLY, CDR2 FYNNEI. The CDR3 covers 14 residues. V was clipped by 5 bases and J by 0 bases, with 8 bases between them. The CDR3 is CASSYPSSYNEQFF. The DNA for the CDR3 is TGTGCCAGCAGTTACCCCAGCTCCTACAATGAGCAGTTCTTC.

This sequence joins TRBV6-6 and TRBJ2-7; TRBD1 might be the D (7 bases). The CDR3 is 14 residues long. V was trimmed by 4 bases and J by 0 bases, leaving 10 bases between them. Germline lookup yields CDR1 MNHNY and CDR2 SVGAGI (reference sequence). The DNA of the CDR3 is TGTGCCAGCAGTTCGCAGGGGGGCTCCTACGAGCAGTACTTC. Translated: CASSSQGGSYEQYF.

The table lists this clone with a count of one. CDR3 region: CASSRGLAGPQETQYF. The CDR3 DNA is TGCGCCAGCAGCCGTGGACTAGCGGGTCCGCAAGAGACCCAGTACTTC. The chain joins TRBV5-1 to TRBJ2-5, with TRBD2 matching over 11 bases. From germline, CDR1 is SGHRS and CDR2 YFSETQ. The CDR3 totals 16 residues. Unmatched junction bases numbered 7, after V lost 4 bases and J lost 2 bases.

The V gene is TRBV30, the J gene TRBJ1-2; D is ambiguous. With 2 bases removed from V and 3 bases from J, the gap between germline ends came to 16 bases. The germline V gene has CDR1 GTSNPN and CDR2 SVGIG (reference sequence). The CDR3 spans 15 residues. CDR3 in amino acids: CAWSPGLSRDYGYTF. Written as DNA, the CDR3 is TGTGCCTGGAGTCCGGGCCTATCGAGGGACTATGGCTACACCTTC.

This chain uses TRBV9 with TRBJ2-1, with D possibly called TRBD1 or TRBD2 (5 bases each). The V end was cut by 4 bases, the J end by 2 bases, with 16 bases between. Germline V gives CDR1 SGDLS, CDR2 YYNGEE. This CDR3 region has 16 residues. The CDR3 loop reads CASSLRERTPYNEQFF. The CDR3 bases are TGTGCCAGCAGCTTAAGGGAGCGGACACCCTACAATGAGCAGTTCTTC.